At least ten counts were recorded for the clone carrying this TCR beta chain. This entry belongs to a study of regulatory T cells in long-lasting Graves disease. Investigators prepared the TCR beta libraries by applying iRepertoire HTBI primers and Arm-PCR of CDR3 regions. TCRdb recomputed calls from the multiplex PCR reads with MiXCR, one row per CDR3 protein. This repertoire shows 550,000 to 700,000 distinct CDR3 sequences, about 16% found once; its top ten account for about 11%. This CDR3 comprises 14 residues. Germline CDR1 and CDR2: GTSNPN and SVGIG (reference sequence). Trimming removed 0 bases from V and 7 bases from J, with 13 bases in between. As for time point: newly diagnosed GD, antithyroid drugs for less than 3 months. RNA from PBMCs was the source of the TCR library. Each of the patients was recruited from an endocrinology department situated in Xi'an, China. The sample also formed part of further work on T cells in Graves' hyperthyroidism and ophthalmopathy.

The specimen was peripheral blood mononuclear cells (PBMCs), collected at new diagnosis, from a patient treated with antithyroid drugs. The chain uses TRBV30 and TRBJ1-5; D is undetermined. This clonotype originated in a man younger than 30 with Graves disease. In nucleotides, the CDR3 is TGTGCCTGGAGTGTATCCGGGAATCGGCAGCCCCAGCATTTT. Protein: CAWSVSGNRQPQHF.